This is a list of T cell receptor beta chains from one sample in a study of technical replicates of blood from a handful of donors. Data came from immunoSEQ multiplex PCR; TCRdb stores just in-frame clones and leaves some out. The sample lists roughly 13,000 clones, 95% occurring once. Material: PBMCs. The receptor source for this set is a human donor in good health. CDR3s include the opening cysteine and the closing phenylalanine or tryptophan. Each record gives: clone size, J gene, V gene, D gene, CDR3 DNA, CDR3 protein. D genes are given only for firm matches. A clone size is listed for some rows: how often the clone was seen (once, few, many), or a class if it is expanded.

abundance: once
j_gene: TRBJ1-2
v_gene: TRBV29-1
d_gene: -
CDR3nt: TGCAGCGGTTGGTCCCCCGGGAACTATGGCTACACCTTC
CDR3aa: CSGWSPGNYGYTF

abundance: -
j_gene: TRBJ1-1
v_gene: TRBV6-6
d_gene: -
CDR3nt: TGTGCCAGCAGTAAAGGGGGGGAAAGAACTGAAGCTTTCTTT
CDR3aa: CASSKGGERTEAFF

abundance: -
j_gene: TRBJ1-4
v_gene: TRBV30
d_gene: -
CDR3nt: TGTGCCTGTAAACCGGTTTCGGGGGGAAATGAAAAACTGTTTTTT
CDR3aa: CACKPVSGGNEKLFF

abundance: -
j_gene: TRBJ1-2
v_gene: TRBV5-1
d_gene: TRBD1
CDR3nt: TGCGCCAGCAGCCCGGGACAGGACTACTATGGCTACACCTTC
CDR3aa: CASSPGQDYYGYTF

abundance: -
j_gene: TRBJ1-5
v_gene: TRBV19
d_gene: -
CDR3nt: TGTGCCAGTAGTACCACGGCGGCTCAGCCCCAGCATTTT
CDR3aa: CASSTTAAQPQHF

abundance: -
j_gene: TRBJ2-7
v_gene: TRBV7-3
d_gene: -
CDR3nt: TGTGCCAGCAGCCGCCGGGACCTCAGGGGGGAGTACTTC
CDR3aa: CASSRRDLRGEYF

abundance: -
j_gene: TRBJ2-3
v_gene: TRBV7-2
d_gene: -
CDR3nt: TGTGCCAGCAGCCAACCACTAGATACGCAGTATTTT
CDR3aa: CASSQPLDTQYF

abundance: -
j_gene: TRBJ1-5
v_gene: TRBV5-1
d_gene: TRBD1
CDR3nt: TGCGCCAGCAGCTTTGGGACAGAAGATAGCAATCAGCCCCAGCATTTT
CDR3aa: CASSFGTEDSNQPQHF

abundance: -
j_gene: TRBJ2-7
v_gene: TRBV25-1
d_gene: TRBD1
CDR3nt: TGTGCCAGCAGTGAACTTGTATCGGACAGGGACTACGAGCAGTACTTC
CDR3aa: CASSELVSDRDYEQYF

abundance: -
j_gene: TRBJ2-5
v_gene: TRBV5-1
d_gene: TRBD1
CDR3nt: TGCGCCAGCAGCTTTGGTACAGGGGGAGCAGAGACCCAGTACTTC
CDR3aa: CASSFGTGGAETQYF

abundance: -
j_gene: TRBJ1-5
v_gene: TRBV4-1
d_gene: -
CDR3nt: TGCGCCAGCAGCCAAGGTATCGGGGAGAATCAGCCCCAGCATTTT
CDR3aa: CASSQGIGENQPQHF

abundance: -
j_gene: TRBJ1-5
v_gene: TRBV28
d_gene: TRBD1
CDR3nt: TGTGCCAGCAGTTTGGCAGGGGGCAGGCAGCCCCAGCATTTT
CDR3aa: CASSLAGGRQPQHF

abundance: -
j_gene: TRBJ2-1
v_gene: TRBV28
d_gene: TRBD2
CDR3nt: TGTGCCAGCAGTTCCCCTCGGGCCGTAAGGCCGGGACTACCGGGGAACAACAATGAGCAGTTCTTC
CDR3aa: CASSSPRAVRPGLPGNNNEQFF

abundance: -
j_gene: TRBJ2-1
v_gene: TRBV19
d_gene: TRBD2
CDR3nt: TGTGCCAGTAGTATAAGGGAGGGTAGCTCCTACAATGAGCAGTTCTTC
CDR3aa: CASSIREGSSYNEQFF

abundance: -
j_gene: TRBJ1-2
v_gene: TRBV5-6
d_gene: -
CDR3nt: TGTGCCAGCAGCTTGGAAGTCGGGGTGGGCTACACCTTC
CDR3aa: CASSLEVGVGYTF

abundance: -
j_gene: TRBJ1-2
v_gene: TRBV18
d_gene: -
CDR3nt: TGTGCCAGCTCACCGGGACTAGGCGTGCGGGGCTACACCTTC
CDR3aa: CASSPGLGVRGYTF

abundance: -
j_gene: TRBJ2-2
v_gene: TRBV7-8
d_gene: -
CDR3nt: TGTGCCAGCAGCTTAGGTACCCGCGGGGCCGGGGAGCTGTTTTTT
CDR3aa: CASSLGTRGAGELFF

abundance: -
j_gene: TRBJ2-5
v_gene: TRBV7-9
d_gene: TRBD2
CDR3nt: TGTGCCAGCAGCCAGGGACTAGCGGGAGCTGAGACCCAGTACTTC
CDR3aa: CASSQGLAGAETQYF

abundance: -
j_gene: TRBJ2-5
v_gene: TRBV6-1
d_gene: TRBD2
CDR3nt: TGTGCCAGCATTCCGGGACTAGCGGAGACCCAGTACTTC
CDR3aa: CASIPGLAETQYF

abundance: -
j_gene: TRBJ2-7
v_gene: TRBV5-8
d_gene: TRBD2
CDR3nt: TGTGCCAGCAGCTTAGAGAGACTAGCGGGAGATGAGCAGTACTTC
CDR3aa: CASSLERLAGDEQYF

abundance: -
j_gene: TRBJ2-1
v_gene: TRBV11-2
d_gene: -
CDR3nt: TGTGCCAGCAGCCGTGTCTTTTACGACGCGGGTGAGCAGTTCTTC
CDR3aa: CASSRVFYDAGEQFF

abundance: once
j_gene: TRBJ2-7
v_gene: TRBV27
d_gene: TRBD1
CDR3nt: TGTGCCAGCAGCCCTAGCCCAGGGGGCTATACCTACGAGCAGTACTTC
CDR3aa: CASSPSPGGYTYEQYF

abundance: -
j_gene: TRBJ1-1
v_gene: TRBV5-1
d_gene: TRBD1
CDR3nt: TGCGCCAGCAGCTTTGGAAACGTGGTAAGGACAGGGGAAGACACTGAAGCTTTCTTT
CDR3aa: CASSFGNVVRTGEDTEAFF

abundance: -
j_gene: TRBJ2-5
v_gene: TRBV30
d_gene: -
CDR3nt: TGTGCCTGGAGACCCTTCGTTTTAGCCCAAGAGACCCAGTACTTC
CDR3aa: CAWRPFVLAQETQYF